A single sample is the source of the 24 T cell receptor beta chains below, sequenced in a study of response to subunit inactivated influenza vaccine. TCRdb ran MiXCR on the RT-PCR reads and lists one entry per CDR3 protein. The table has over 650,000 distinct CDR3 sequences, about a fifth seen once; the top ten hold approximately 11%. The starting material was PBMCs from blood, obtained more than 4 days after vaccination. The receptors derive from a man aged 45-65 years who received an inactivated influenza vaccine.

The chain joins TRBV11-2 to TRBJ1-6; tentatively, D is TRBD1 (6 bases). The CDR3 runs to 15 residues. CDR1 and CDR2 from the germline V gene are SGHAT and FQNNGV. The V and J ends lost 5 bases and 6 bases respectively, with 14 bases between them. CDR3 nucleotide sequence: TGTGCCAGCAGCGTCGGACAGACCCTTAATTCACCCCTCCACTTT. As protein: CASSVGQTLNSPLHF.

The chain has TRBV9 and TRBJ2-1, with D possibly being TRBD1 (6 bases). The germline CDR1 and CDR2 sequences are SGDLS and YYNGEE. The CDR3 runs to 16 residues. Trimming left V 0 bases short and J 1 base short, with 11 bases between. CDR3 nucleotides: TGTGCCAGCAGCGTAGGGGCAGGGGATTCCTACAATGAGCAGTTCTTC. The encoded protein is CASSVGAGDSYNEQFF.

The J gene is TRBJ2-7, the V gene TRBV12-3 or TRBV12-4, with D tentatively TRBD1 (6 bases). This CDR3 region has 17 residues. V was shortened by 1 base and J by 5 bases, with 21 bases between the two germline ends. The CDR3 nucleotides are TGTGCCAGCAGTTTAGTTATAGGCCTATACAGGGACAACGAGCAGTACTTC. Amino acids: CASSLVIGLYRDNEQYF.

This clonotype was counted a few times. The CDR3 reads CASSRDRVDGYTF. The CDR3 DNA sequence: TGTGCCAGCAGCCGGGACAGGGTAGATGGCTACACCTTC. V is TRBV6-1 and J is TRBJ1-2; 9 bases fit TRBD1. Germline V gene data show CDR1 as MNHNS and CDR2 as SASEGT. J gave up 6 bases and V 6 bases, and 5 bases lay outside the gene matches. The CDR3 loop spans 13 amino acids.

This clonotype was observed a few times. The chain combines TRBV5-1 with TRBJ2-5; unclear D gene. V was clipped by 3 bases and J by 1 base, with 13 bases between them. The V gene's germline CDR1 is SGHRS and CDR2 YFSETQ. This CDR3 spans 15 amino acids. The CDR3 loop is CASSWNGPSQETQYF. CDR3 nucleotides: TGCGCCAGCAGCTGGAACGGACCCAGCCAAGAGACCCAGTACTTC.

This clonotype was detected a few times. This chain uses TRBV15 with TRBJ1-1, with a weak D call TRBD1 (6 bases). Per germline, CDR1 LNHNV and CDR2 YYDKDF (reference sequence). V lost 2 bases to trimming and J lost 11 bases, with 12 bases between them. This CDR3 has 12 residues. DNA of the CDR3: TGTGCCACCAGCAGACCACAGGGCTCGGCTTTCTTT. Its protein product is CATSRPQGSAFF.

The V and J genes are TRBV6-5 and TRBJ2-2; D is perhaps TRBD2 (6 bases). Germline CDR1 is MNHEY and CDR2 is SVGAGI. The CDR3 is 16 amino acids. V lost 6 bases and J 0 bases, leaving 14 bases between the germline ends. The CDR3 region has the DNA TGTGCCAGCAGGTATAGCGGAGACGCGAACACCGGGGAGCTGTTTTTT. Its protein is CASRYSGDANTGELFF.

The CDR3 DNA is TGTGCCACTCGCGCGGGGACCAGCAATCAGCCCCAGCATTTT. It codes for CATRAGTSNQPQHF. The V call is TRBV12-3 or TRBV12-4, the J call TRBJ1-5; tentative D call: TRBD1 (5 bases). Trimming stripped 10 bases from V and 1 base from J, with 14 bases between. There are 14 residues in the CDR3.

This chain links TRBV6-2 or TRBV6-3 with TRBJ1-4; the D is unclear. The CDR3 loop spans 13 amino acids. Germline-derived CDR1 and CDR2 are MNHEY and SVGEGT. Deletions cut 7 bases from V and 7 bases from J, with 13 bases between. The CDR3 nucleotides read TGTGCCAGCACCACCGGAGGCCTTGAAAAACTGTTTTTT. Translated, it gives CASTTGGLEKLFF.

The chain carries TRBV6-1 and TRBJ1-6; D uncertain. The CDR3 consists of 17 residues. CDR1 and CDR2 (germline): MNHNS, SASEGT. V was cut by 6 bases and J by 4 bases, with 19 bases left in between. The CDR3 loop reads CASSLSPQKIYNSPLHF. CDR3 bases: TGTGCCAGCAGCCTATCCCCCCAGAAAATATATAATTCACCCCTCCACTTT.

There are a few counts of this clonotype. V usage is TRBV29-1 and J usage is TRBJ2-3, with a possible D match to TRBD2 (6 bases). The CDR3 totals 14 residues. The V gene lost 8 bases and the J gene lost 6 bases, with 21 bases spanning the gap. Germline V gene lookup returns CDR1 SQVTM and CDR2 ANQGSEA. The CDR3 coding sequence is TGCAGCCTATTAGTCGTGGGAGCGGGTGATACGCAGTATTTT. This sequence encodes CSLLVVGAGDTQYF.

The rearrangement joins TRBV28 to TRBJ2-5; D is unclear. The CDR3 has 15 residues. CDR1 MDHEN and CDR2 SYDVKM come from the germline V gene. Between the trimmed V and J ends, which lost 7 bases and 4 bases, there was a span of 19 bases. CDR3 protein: CASTQGGRQTETQYF. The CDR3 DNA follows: TGTGCCAGCACCCAAGGTGGTCGACAAACAGAGACCCAGTACTTC.

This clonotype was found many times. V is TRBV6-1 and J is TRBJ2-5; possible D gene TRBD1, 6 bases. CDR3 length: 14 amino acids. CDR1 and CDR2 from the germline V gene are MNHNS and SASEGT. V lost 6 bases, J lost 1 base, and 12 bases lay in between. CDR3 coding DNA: TGTGCCAGCAGCCTTAACAGGGTCCAAGAGACCCAGTACTTC. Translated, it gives CASSLNRVQETQYF.

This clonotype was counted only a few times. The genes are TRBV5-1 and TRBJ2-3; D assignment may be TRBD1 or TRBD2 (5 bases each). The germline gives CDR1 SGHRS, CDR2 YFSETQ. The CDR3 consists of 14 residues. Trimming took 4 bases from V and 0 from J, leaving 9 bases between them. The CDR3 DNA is TGCGCCAGCAGCACCGGGACGAGCACAGATACGCAGTATTTT. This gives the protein CASSTGTSTDTQYF.

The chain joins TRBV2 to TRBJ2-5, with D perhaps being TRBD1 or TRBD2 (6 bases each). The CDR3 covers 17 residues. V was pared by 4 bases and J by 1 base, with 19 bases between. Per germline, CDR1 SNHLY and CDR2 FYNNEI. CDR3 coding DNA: TGTGCCAGCAGTGTCAACAGGGCTCGCGGGGTCCAAGAGACCCAGTACTTC. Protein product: CASSVNRARGVQETQYF.

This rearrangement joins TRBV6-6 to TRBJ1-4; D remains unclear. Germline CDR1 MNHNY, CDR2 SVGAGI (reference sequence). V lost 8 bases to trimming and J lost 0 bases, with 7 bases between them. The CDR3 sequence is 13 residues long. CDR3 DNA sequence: TGTGCCAGCTACACGACAACTAATGAAAAACTGTTTTTT. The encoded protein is CASYTTTNEKLFF.

The CDR3 coding sequence is TGCGCCAGCAGCCAAGGCCCTGGGGCGAGGAGCACAGATACGCAGTATTTT. This encodes CASSQGPGARSTDTQYF. V usage is TRBV4-3 and J usage is TRBJ2-3, with a possible D match to TRBD1 (5 bases). V lost 1 base and J lost 0, with 14 bases in between. Germline V gives CDR1 LGHNA, CDR2 YSLEER. The CDR3 is made up of 17 amino acids.

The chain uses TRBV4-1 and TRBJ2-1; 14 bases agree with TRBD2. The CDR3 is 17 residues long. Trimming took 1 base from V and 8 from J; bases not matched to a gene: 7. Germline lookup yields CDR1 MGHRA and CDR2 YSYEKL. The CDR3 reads CASSQAYGLAGGDEQFF. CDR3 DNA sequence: TGCGCCAGCAGCCAAGCCTACGGACTAGCGGGAGGCGATGAGCAGTTCTTC.

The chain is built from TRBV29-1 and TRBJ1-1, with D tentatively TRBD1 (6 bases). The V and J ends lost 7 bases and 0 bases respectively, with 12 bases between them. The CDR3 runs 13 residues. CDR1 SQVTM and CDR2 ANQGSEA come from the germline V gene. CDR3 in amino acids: CSGGGKLNTEAFF. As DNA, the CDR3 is TGCAGCGGAGGGGGTAAATTGAACACTGAAGCTTTCTTT. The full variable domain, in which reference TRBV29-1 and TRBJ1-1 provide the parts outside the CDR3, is SAVISQKPSRDICQRGTSLTIQCQVDSQVTMMFWYRQQPGQSLTLIATANQGSEATYESGFVIDKFPISRPNLTFSTLTVSNMSPEDSSIYLCSGGGKLNTEAFFGQGTRLTVV.

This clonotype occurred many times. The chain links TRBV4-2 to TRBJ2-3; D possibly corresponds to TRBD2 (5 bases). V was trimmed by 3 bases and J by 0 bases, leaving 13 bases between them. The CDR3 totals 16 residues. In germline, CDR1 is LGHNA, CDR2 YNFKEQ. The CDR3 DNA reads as TGTGCCAGCAGCCAGGAGGTACGGAGAAGCACAGATACGCAGTATTTT. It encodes CASSQEVRRSTDTQYF.

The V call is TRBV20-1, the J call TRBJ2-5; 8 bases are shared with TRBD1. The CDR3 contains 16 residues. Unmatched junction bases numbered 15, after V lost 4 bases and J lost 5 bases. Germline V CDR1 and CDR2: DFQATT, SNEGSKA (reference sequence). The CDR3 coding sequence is TGCAGTGCTATTCCGCTTGGACAGGGCCGTCGGGAGACCCAGTACTTC. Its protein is CSAIPLGQGRRETQYF.

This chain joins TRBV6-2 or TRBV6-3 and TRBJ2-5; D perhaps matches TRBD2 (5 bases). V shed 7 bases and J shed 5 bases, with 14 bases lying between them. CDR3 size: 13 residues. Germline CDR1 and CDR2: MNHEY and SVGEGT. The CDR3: CASTLPGLETQYF. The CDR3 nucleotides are TGTGCCAGCACCCTCCCGGGATTGGAGACCCAGTACTTC.

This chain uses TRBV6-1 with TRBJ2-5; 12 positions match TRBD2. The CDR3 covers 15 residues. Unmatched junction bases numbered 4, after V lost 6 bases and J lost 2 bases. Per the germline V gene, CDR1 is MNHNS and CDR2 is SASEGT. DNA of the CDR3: TGTGCCAGCAGCCCGACTAGCGGGAGACAAGAGACCCAGTACTTC. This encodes CASSPTSGRQETQYF.

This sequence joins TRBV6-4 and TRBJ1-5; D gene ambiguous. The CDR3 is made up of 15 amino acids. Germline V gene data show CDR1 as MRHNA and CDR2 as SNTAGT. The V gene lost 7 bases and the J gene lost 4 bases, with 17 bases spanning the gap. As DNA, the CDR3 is TGTGCCAGCATGAAAAGGACCGCAACAAATCAGCCCCAGCATTTT. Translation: CASMKRTATNQPQHF.